This T cell receptor (beta chain) was sequenced for a study of blood T cells in healthy people across ages (dated by TCRdb to between 2015 and 2016). Regarding the study in general: In model experiments, template switching captured about one uniquely barcoded TCR beta cDNA molecule for every two T cells. To track age-related changes in TCR beta repertoire diversity, the study relied on deep sequencing normalized with unique cDNA molecular identifiers. Four age groups were formed from the donors: young (average around 15 years), middle-aged (less than 40), aged (under 70) and long-lived (around 80). To avoid experimental bias, donors of different ages were randomly spread across the sequencing lanes. Using the same blood draw, the study looked at two additional independent replicas of 1 million unique cDNA reads for two donors, one aged 18 to 29 and the other aged 80 or older. Here is what the overall study found, with its caveats: The percentage of naive T cells measured by flow cytometry correlated strongly with observed TCR beta diversity. Bulk unsorted PBMC profiling prevented conclusive comparison of naive and antigen-experienced compartments. Compared with the aged group, the long-lived group had more naive CD4+ T cells, fewer expanded clones and increased TCR diversity, a pattern suggesting age selection. Donor CMV infection status was unknown, potentially confounding age-related changes in expanded clonotypes. Observed TCR beta diversity per million T cells fell roughly linearly with age, and a significant reduction was already apparent by age around 44. Estimates of total diversity from one million sequenced T cells were regarded as lower bounds and underestimates.

Donors were under 40 systemically healthy Caucasian individuals from Russia aged 6 to 90 years. About 9.6 milliliters of peripheral blood were collected from each donor into EDTA-treated Vacutainer tubes. Ficoll-Paque density-gradient centrifugation was used to isolate PBMCs, with at least 6.5 million per sample. Total RNA, at least 6 micrograms per sample, was extracted from PBMCs with Trizol reagent. For every donor, an aliquot of PBMCs went through flow cytometry to measure the percentages of naive CD45RAhigh/CD27high T cells. The method was 5' RACE. Reads for this sample came from an Illumina HiSeq 2500. The second PCR ran for about 6 to 11 cycles and used a J-beta primer mix along with a sample-barcoded 5' primer. Each TCR beta cDNA molecule received a unique molecular identifier from a template-switch 5' adaptor carrying 12 random nucleotides. At least 3 million CDR3-containing paired-end reads were obtained from each sample. The Mint cDNA synthesis kit, primed by a TRBC-specific oligonucleotide, was used to synthesize first-strand cDNA from all RNA. After uracil-DNA glycosylase treatment, a first 18-cycle PCR used universal primers M1SS and BC2_uni_R on all cDNA. Per the authors' processing: For normalization, 1 million high-quality reads were randomly selected from each sample, with every read carrying a distinct molecular identifier. Instead of being binned into consensus sequences, reads with shared molecular identifiers were discarded. MiTCR, set to a Q25 quality threshold and the strictest error-elimination algorithm, was used for CDR3 identification, clonotype clustering and error correction. A nonparametric unseen species model with Euler transformation was used to estimate lower-bound total TCR beta diversity. TCRdb reprocessed the public reads (quality trimming at Q25 with fastp, clone calling with MiXCR) and kept in-frame beta chains. Each record represents a unique CDR3 protein, reported with the most common genes and DNA among its rows. The V and J calls reflect TCRdb's pipeline rather than the authors' work. Counted in this sample were some 790,000 distinct CDR3 sequences; around 26% of them appeared once. The top ten clonotypes cover around a sixth of the sample.

Counted from cysteine to phenylalanine, this CDR3 has 13 amino acids. CDR3 DNA is the only sequence kept; it has 39 bases, read in frame from the first base. Clipping removes 4 bases from V and 11 bases from J, with 10 as the unmatched junction base count. According to the germline V gene (reference sequence), CDR1 reads DFQATT and CDR2 reads SNEGSKA. For this clonotype: Its antigen remains undetermined. Just one base apart from a much larger clone, this may be a read error.

The source is a woman at least 80 years old in good health. The specimen sequenced was blood. Recombination joined TRBV20-1 with TRBJ2-5; 10 bases in the middle match TRBD1. Here the CDR3 is given as CSANRQGAWEQYF. The nucleotide sequence reads as follows: TGCAGTGCTAACAGACAGGGGGCATGGGAGCAGTACTTC.